This TCR beta chain was documented in a study of blood T cells in healthy people across ages. General study findings and limits: Estimates of total diversity, which came from one million sequenced T cells, were considered to be underestimates.

Then a second PCR, running about 7 to 11 cycles, was carried out with a sample-barcoded 5' primer and a J-beta primer mix. TCRdb passed the 5' RACE reads through MiXCR, listing each CDR3 protein once. The sample has roughly 680,000 distinct CDR3 sequences, around half seen once. On this clonotype itself: The target antigen is unknown.

CDR3 length equals 15 residues. With V trimmed by 2 bases and J by 3 bases, 7 bases remained unmatched. Per the germline V gene, CDR1 is SGHRS and CDR2 is YFSETQ. The authors drew about 9.9 milliliters of peripheral blood from each donor. Whenever a sample was processed, at least 7 million PBMCs were isolated. This TCR was sampled from a woman aged 60-70 years in good health. Sequences were obtained from blood. The rearrangement uses TRBV5-1 and TRBJ2-7; TRBD2 aligns across 8 bases. CDR3 loop: CASSFITSGDYEQYF. The CDR3 DNA follows: TGCGCCAGCAGCTTTATCACTAGCGGCGACTACGAGCAGTACTTC.